The 21 T cell receptor beta chains below come from one sample, sequenced in a study of T cells in Graves' hyperthyroidism and ophthalmopathy. RNA transcripts served as the template for amplifying TCR beta CDR3 regions. The study used the HTBI primer set for a first-round RT-PCR of the TCR CDR3. TCRdb redid the calling of the multiplex PCR reads with MiXCR, one entry per CDR3 protein. The sample lists roughly 260,000 distinct CDR3 sequences; approximately 15% were seen once. Sequencing was done on a sample of blood. The source of these receptors is a woman in her thirties or forties with Graves' hyperthyroidism that later progressed to Graves' ophthalmopathy.

This clonotype came up many times. The chain recombines TRBV28 with TRBJ2-7; no reliable D call. The CDR3 length is 13 residues. V was pared by 7 bases and J by 4 bases, with 14 bases between. Germline CDR1 reads MDHEN; CDR2 reads SYDVKM. CDR3 nucleotides: TGTGCCAGCACCCTTAGGCCCCCTTACGAGCAGTACTTC. It yields the protein CASTLRPPYEQYF.

This clonotype was counted a few times. V and J are TRBV20-1 and TRBJ2-1; 7 nucleotides agree with TRBD2. Germline assignment: CDR1 DFQATT and CDR2 SNEGSKA (reference sequence). This CDR3 region has 18 residues. V gave up 1 base and J gave up 2 bases; unmatched junction bases: 14. The CDR3 DNA sequence: TGCAGTGCTAGAGTTGTGCCTCGTGGCGGGAGAACCTACAATGAGCAGTTCTTC. Residues: CSARVVPRGGRTYNEQFF.

This clonotype was seen more than once but under ten times. This may be a read error: a much more frequent sequence differs by one nucleotide. This chain connects TRBV5-1 to TRBJ1-1; TRBD1 matches at 9 bases. J was trimmed by 4 bases and V by 4 bases; bases with no gene match: 8. Germline lookup yields CDR1 SGHRS and CDR2 YFSETQ. This CDR3 region has 15 residues. Here the CDR3 reads CASSQEQGAFTEAFF. In nucleotides, the CDR3 is TGCGCCAGCAGCCAAGAACAGGGGGCTTTCACTGAAGCTTTCTTT.

This clonotype was observed a few times. The CDR3 bases are TGTGCCAGCAGTTACGGTGGCAGTGCCAACGAGCAGTACTTC. Amino acid sequence: CASSYGGSANEQYF. The J gene is TRBJ2-7, the V gene TRBV6-5; D not resolved. This CDR3 is 14 amino acids long. V dropped 2 bases and J dropped 5 bases, with 13 bases sitting between them. Germline V gene sequence: CDR1 MNHEY, CDR2 SVGAGI.

There are many counts of this clonotype. The chain joins TRBV5-1 to TRBJ2-5; D perhaps matches TRBD1 (7 bases). The germline V gene encodes CDR1 SGHRS and CDR2 YFSETQ. Trimming stripped 0 bases from V and 5 bases from J, with 11 bases between. The CDR3 is 14 residues long. The CDR3 protein is CASSLDRGGETQYF. In DNA form, the CDR3 reads TGCGCCAGCAGCTTGGACAGGGGAGGCGAGACCCAGTACTTC.

This clonotype was observed many times. The J gene is TRBJ2-3, the V gene TRBV13, with a tentative D call TRBD1 (5 bases). The CDR3 length is 15 residues. Germline values: CDR1 PRHDT, CDR2 FYEKMQ (reference sequence). The V and J ends lost 1 base and 3 bases respectively, with 11 bases between them. The CDR3 region is CASSLAWQGTDTQYF. The DNA for the CDR3 is TGTGCCAGCAGCTTAGCTTGGCAGGGAACAGATACGCAGTATTTT.

J is TRBJ1-1 and V is TRBV10-1; weak D call: TRBD1 (5 bases). Trimming took 11 bases from V and 4 from J, leaving 17 bases between them. The CDR3 loop spans 13 amino acids. Germline-derived CDR1 and CDR2 are WNHNN and SYGVQD (reference sequence). CDR3 DNA: TGCGCCCAAGAGGGGCAGCTCGGCACTGAAGCTTTCTTT. Translated, it gives CAQEGQLGTEAFF.

This clonotype was observed a few times. This chain links TRBV28 with TRBJ2-2; unclear D gene. CDR3 size: 15 residues. Germline V gene sequence: CDR1 MDHEN, CDR2 SYDVKM. With 1 base removed from V and 1 base from J, the gap between germline ends came to 7 bases. The CDR3 here is CASSLLTGNTGELFF. CDR3 nucleotide sequence: TGTGCCAGCAGTTTATTGACGGGGAACACCGGGGAGCTGTTTTTT.

The chain is built from TRBV28 and TRBJ1-2, with D perhaps matching TRBD1 (6 bases). Trimming removed 7 bases at V and 4 bases at J, with 13 bases between. The CDR3 loop spans 13 amino acids. From germline, CDR1 is MDHEN and CDR2 SYDVKM. The DNA for the CDR3 is TGTGCCAGCAACCAACAGGGAATCTATGGCTACACCTTC. This encodes CASNQQGIYGYTF.

The table lists this clonotype with many counts. V usage is TRBV20-1 and J usage is TRBJ2-5; 10 bases are shared with TRBD2. Trimming removed 1 base from V and 2 bases from J; junction bases left unmatched: 16. The CDR3 extends over 19 amino acids. The germline V gene encodes CDR1 DFQATT and CDR2 SNEGSKA (reference sequence). The chain's CDR3 is CSARGLGASGRRYQETQYF. The CDR3, as DNA: TGCAGTGCTAGAGGGCTAGGAGCTAGCGGGAGAAGGTATCAAGAGACCCAGTACTTC.

In its sample, this clonotype was seen many times. J is TRBJ2-1 and V is TRBV6-1; perhaps D is TRBD1 or TRBD2 (7 bases each). This CDR3 comprises 17 residues. Germline V gives CDR1 MNHNS, CDR2 SASEGT. Trimming took 7 bases from V and 3 from J, leaving 22 bases between them. CDR3 region: CASTRGRGSGNYNEQFF. CDR3 bases: TGTGCCAGCACCAGGGGGAGGGGTAGCGGTAACTACAATGAGCAGTTCTTC.

The chain joins TRBV29-1 to TRBJ2-4; D is unclear. The CDR3 is 14 amino acids. The germline CDR1 and CDR2 sequences are SQVTM and ANQGSEA. V lost 2 bases, J lost 0 bases, and 8 bases lay in between. The CDR3 DNA sequence: TGCAGCGTTGAATTACGGCTAGCCAAAAACATTCAGTACTTC. Translation gives CSVELRLAKNIQYF.

This clonotype occurred many times. The chain carries TRBV5-6 and TRBJ2-1, with 7 bases lining up with TRBD2. Germline CDR1 SGHDT, CDR2 YYEEEE. Trimming took 1 base from V and 0 from J; bases not matched to a gene: 7. The length of the CDR3 is 17 residues. For the CDR3, the DNA is TGTGCCAGCAGCTTGCGCCTAGCGGTAAGCTCCTACAATGAGCAGTTCTTC. Protein sequence: CASSLRLAVSSYNEQFF. The variable domain in full, with the rest retrieved from reference TRBV5-6 and TRBJ2-1, is DAGVTQSPTHLIKTRGQQVTLRCSPKSGHDTVSWYQQALGQGPQFIFQYYEEEERQRGNFPDRFSGHQFPNYSSELNVNALLLGDSALYLCASSLRLAVSSYNEQFFGPGTRLTVL.

This chain uses TRBV28 with TRBJ1-2; D possibly corresponds to TRBD1 (6 bases). Trimming shortened V by 6 bases and J by 12 bases, and 17 bases separated the two germline ends. CDR3 length: 12 residues. The germline V gene encodes CDR1 MDHEN and CDR2 SYDVKM. The CDR3 DNA reads as TGTGCCAGCAGGCAACCGGGACGGACAGACACCTTC. Translation gives CASRQPGRTDTF.

The CDR3 loop reads CASSEFEGGPGTDTQYF. CDR3 DNA sequence: TGTGCCAGCAGTGAATTTGAGGGCGGGCCAGGCACAGATACGCAGTATTTT. This chain joins TRBV25-1 and TRBJ2-3; TRBD2 is a possible D gene (5 bases). Germline lookup yields CDR1 MGHDK and CDR2 SYGVNS. V gave up 1 base and J gave up 1 base, with 15 bases separating them. The CDR3 extends over 17 amino acids.

The gene calls are TRBV5-1 and TRBJ1-4; TRBD1 aligns across 7 bases. Trimming at V came to 1 base and at J to 4 bases, leaving 7 bases not matched to a gene. The CDR3 covers 16 residues. Germline V gives CDR1 SGHRS, CDR2 YFSETQ. Here the CDR3 reads CASSLNPGQHNEKLFF. CDR3 nucleotide sequence: TGCGCCAGCAGCTTGAATCCGGGACAGCATAATGAAAAACTGTTTTTT. Filled out from reference TRBV5-1 and TRBJ1-4, the complete variable domain reads KAGVTQTPRYLIKTRGQQVTLSCSPISGHRSVSWYQQTPGQGLQFLFEYFSETQRNKGNFPGRFSGRQFSNSRSEMNVSTLELGDSALYLCASSLNPGQHNEKLFFGSGTQLSVL.

This clonotype was observed many times. The rearrangement joins TRBV28 to TRBJ1-1, with D unclear. CDR3 length: 17 residues. Per germline, CDR1 MDHEN and CDR2 SYDVKM. With 2 bases removed from V and 0 bases from J, the gap between germline ends came to 16 bases. CDR3 nucleotides: TGTGCCAGCAGTTTAGTGTCAGTCCTACGATTGAACACTGAAGCTTTCTTT. This encodes CASSLVSVLRLNTEAFF.

This clonotype was seen many times. The V gene is TRBV27, the J gene TRBJ2-1; D gene uncertain. V was clipped by 7 bases and J by 4 bases, with 20 bases between them. The CDR3 length is 16 residues. Germline assignment: CDR1 MNHEY and CDR2 SMNVEV (reference sequence). The CDR3 loop is CASTDRWSPIYNEQFF. DNA for the CDR3: TGTGCCAGCACGGATCGGTGGTCCCCTATTTACAATGAGCAGTTCTTC.

This clonotype was recorded at least ten times. The chain is built from TRBV5-1 and TRBJ2-1, with 12 bases lining up with TRBD2. The germline CDR1 and CDR2 sequences are SGHRS and YFSETQ. V shed 3 bases and J 3 bases; nucleotides not matched to a gene: 1. The CDR3 is made up of 15 amino acids. CDR3 sequence reads: CASSWTSGIYNEQFF. CDR3 DNA: TGCGCCAGCAGCTGGACTAGCGGGATCTACAATGAGCAGTTCTTC.

In its sample, this clonotype was seen a few times. The CDR3 bases are TGTGCCAGTAGCCGGACAGGGGGTGGGACCCAGTACTTC. Amino acids: CASSRTGGGTQYF. The chain is built from TRBV19 and TRBJ2-5; 10 bases are a match to TRBD1. The trim removed 6 bases at V and 7 bases at J, leaving 5 bases unmatched. Germline values: CDR1 LNHDA, CDR2 SQIVND (reference sequence). The CDR3 has 13 amino acids.

Only a few counts were recorded for this clonotype. A junction boundary mismatches the germline segment, possibly from a read error. The chain couples TRBV29-1 to TRBJ2-2, with D tentatively TRBD2 (5 bases). The CDR3 totals 11 residues. The germline gives CDR1 SQVTM, CDR2 ANQGSEA. The CDR3 is CSGGNTGKLFF. The DNA for the CDR3 is TGCAGCGGAGGGAACACCGGGAAGCTGTTTTTT.